The rows below give T cell receptor beta chains drawn from one sample of a study of cytomegalovirus exposure and HLA in healthy donors. Generated by immunoSEQ multiplex PCR, the TCRdb table keeps only in-frame clones and is missing some. The sample consists of about 190,000 clones, 60% to 80% of them appearing once. Sequencing input: PBMCs. These receptors all stem from a young woman in good health and CMV-seronegative. CDR3s include the opening cysteine and the closing phenylalanine or tryptophan. The order of the fields is D gene, V gene, J gene, clone size, CDR3 length, CDR3 protein, CDR3 DNA. D genes are given only for firm matches. The listing skips clone size in some rows; elsewhere it reads once, few, many or a size class.

D: .
V: TRBV4-1
J: TRBJ1-1
size: .
length: 13
CDR3: CASRKQENTEAFF
DNA: TGCGCCAGCCGAAAACAGGAGAACACTGAAGCTTTCTTT

D: .
V: TRBV7-9
J: TRBJ1-5
size: few
length: 16
CDR3: CSSISYRSNSNQPQHF
DNA: TGTTCCAGCATCTCTTACAGGAGCAATAGCAATCAGCCCCAGCATTTT

D: .
V: TRBV27
J: TRBJ1-2
size: .
length: 13
CDR3: CASREQGHYGYTF
DNA: TGTGCCAGCAGAGAACAGGGCCACTATGGCTACACCTTC

D: TRBD1
V: TRBV6-5
J: TRBJ1-4
size: .
length: 16
CDR3: CASSYSGNRGYEKLFF
DNA: TGTGCCAGCAGTTACTCGGGAAACAGGGGATATGAAAAACTGTTTTTT

D: .
V: TRBV25-1
J: TRBJ1-3
size: .
length: 15
CDR3: CASSGTPNSGNTIYF
DNA: TGTGCCAGCAGTGGGACACCTAACTCTGGAAACACCATATATTTT

D: .
V: TRBV10-2
J: TRBJ1-3
size: .
length: 15
CDR3: CASSESWGLGNTIYF
DNA: TGCGCCAGCAGTGAGTCGTGGGGACTGGGAAACACCATATATTTT

D: .
V: TRBV6-5
J: TRBJ2-2
size: .
length: 14
CDR3: CASKGHTNTGELFF
DNA: TGTGCCAGCAAAGGACATACAAACACCGGGGAGCTGTTTTTT

D: TRBD2
V: TRBV4-3
J: TRBJ2-3
size: once
length: 16
CDR3: CASSQDTSGIGDTQYF
DNA: TGCGCCAGCAGCCAGGATACTAGCGGGATAGGAGATACGCAGTATTTT

D: TRBD1
V: TRBV19
J: TRBJ1-1
size: few
length: 16
CDR3: CASSPRTGLMNTEAFF
DNA: TGTGCCAGTAGTCCAAGGACAGGGCTGATGAACACTGAAGCTTTCTTT

D: TRBD2
V: TRBV7-6
J: TRBJ2-2
size: .
length: 17
CDR3: CASSLTQAGGGTGELFF
DNA: TGTGCCAGCAGCTTAACCCAAGCGGGGGGCGGGACCGGGGAGCTGTTTTTT

D: TRBD2
V: TRBV9
J: TRBJ2-3
size: .
length: 15
CDR3: CASNSGGAATDTQYF
DNA: TGTGCCAGCAATAGCGGGGGGGCCGCGACAGATACGCAGTATTTT

D: .
V: TRBV4-3
J: TRBJ2-3
size: .
length: 18
CDR3: CASSQDRGGSDNSDTQYF
DNA: TGCGCCAGCAGCCAAGATCGAGGTGGGAGTGACAATTCAGATACGCAGTATTTT

D: TRBD1
V: TRBV25-1
J: TRBJ1-5
size: .
length: 16
CDR3: CASSDGTGRYNQPQHF
DNA: TGTGCCAGCAGTGACGGGACAGGGAGGTACAATCAGCCCCAGCATTTT

D: .
V: TRBV18
J: TRBJ1-1
size: .
length: 14
CDR3: CASSPLEKNTEAFF
DNA: TGTGCCAGCTCACCACTAGAAAAGAACACTGAAGCTTTCTTT

D: .
V: TRBV5-1
J: TRBJ2-7
size: .
length: 16
CDR3: CASSLENRVGSYEQYF
DNA: TGCGCCAGCAGCTTGGAAAACAGGGTCGGGTCCTACGAGCAGTACTTC

D: .
V: TRBV6-1
J: TRBJ1-2
size: .
length: 12
CDR3: CASSAVNYGYTF
DNA: TGTGCCAGCAGTGCAGTAAACTATGGCTACACCTTC

D: .
V: TRBV15
J: TRBJ1-1
size: .
length: 17
CDR3: CATRIGYDRGGEGEAFF
DNA: TGTGCCACCAGAATTGGGTACGACCGCGGGGGTGAGGGTGAAGCTTTCTTT

D: .
V: TRBV19
J: TRBJ2-5
size: .
length: 13
CDR3: CASSMRREETQYF
DNA: TGTGCCAGTAGTATGAGGAGGGAAGAGACCCAGTACTTC

D: .
V: TRBV9
J: TRBJ1-2
size: .
length: 15
CDR3: CASSVGLGSNYGYTF
DNA: TGTGCCAGCAGCGTAGGGTTGGGCAGTAACTATGGCTACACCTTC

D: .
V: TRBV29-1
J: TRBJ1-2
size: .
length: 12
CDR3: CSVEEPGYGYTF
DNA: TGCAGCGTTGAAGAACCAGGCTATGGCTACACCTTC

D: .
V: TRBV6-1
J: TRBJ1-1
size: .
length: 14
CDR3: CASSEALAPTEAFF
DNA: TGTGCCAGCAGTGAAGCGCTTGCGCCCACTGAAGCTTTCTTT

D: .
V: TRBV2
J: TRBJ2-7
size: .
length: 14
CDR3: CASSAQTVNLEQYF
DNA: TGTGCCAGCAGTGCTCAGACAGTGAATCTCGAGCAGTACTTC

D: TRBD1
V: TRBV5-6
J: TRBJ2-7
size: .
length: 16
CDR3: CASSSFFAPGGYEQYF
DNA: TGTGCCAGCAGCTCCTTTTTTGCGCCAGGGGGCTACGAGCAGTACTTC

D: .
V: TRBV6-5
J: TRBJ2-7
size: .
length: 15
CDR3: CASSYSSRGMYEQYF
DNA: TGTGCCAGCAGTTACTCCAGCAGGGGTATGTACGAGCAGTACTTC

D: .
V: TRBV5-4
J: TRBJ2-5
size: .
length: 15
CDR3: CASRSEGEGQETQYF
DNA: TGTGCCAGCAGATCTGAGGGGGAGGGCCAAGAGACCCAGTACTTC

D: TRBD2
V: TRBV5-4
J: TRBJ2-3
size: once
length: 15
CDR3: CASSLTSGGTDTQYF
DNA: TGTGCCAGCAGTTTAACTAGCGGGGGTACAGATACGCAGTATTTT

D: .
V: TRBV30
J: TRBJ2-3
size: .
length: 13
CDR3: CAWRSIAADTQYF
DNA: TGTGCCTGGAGGTCGATAGCAGCAGATACGCAGTATTTT

D: TRBD2
V: TRBV11-1
J: TRBJ2-1
size: .
length: 15
CDR3: CASSSRTSGFNEQFF
DNA: TGTGCCAGCAGCTCCAGGACTAGCGGGTTCAATGAGCAGTTCTTC

D: TRBD2
V: TRBV30
J: TRBJ2-1
size: once
length: 15
CDR3: CAWSLTGGPFNEQFF
DNA: TGTGCCTGGAGTCTGACGGGAGGGCCCTTCAATGAGCAGTTCTTC

D: .
V: TRBV6-1
J: TRBJ2-1
size: .
length: 11
CDR3: CASSLPGGQFF
DNA: TGTGCCAGCAGTTTACCGGGTGGGCAGTTCTTC

D: .
V: TRBV5-1
J: TRBJ1-1
size: .
length: 14
CDR3: CASSLLSRDSEAFF
DNA: TGCGCCAGCAGCTTGCTCTCAAGGGACTCTGAAGCTTTCTTT

D: TRBD1
V: TRBV28
J: TRBJ1-4
size: .
length: 14
CDR3: CASSSDRGLEKLFF
DNA: TGTGCCAGCAGTTCGGACAGGGGGCTAGAAAAACTGTTTTTT

D: TRBD1
V: TRBV15
J: TRBJ1-3
size: .
length: 14
CDR3: CAAGGRGLGNTIYF
DNA: TGTGCCGCGGGGGGTAGGGGGCTCGGAAACACCATATATTTT

D: .
V: TRBV29-1
J: TRBJ1-1
size: .
length: 12
CDR3: CSASITNTEAFF
DNA: TGCAGCGCATCTATCACGAACACTGAAGCTTTCTTT

D: .
V: TRBV27
J: TRBJ1-6
size: .
length: 14
CDR3: CASRPGHRNSPLHF
DNA: TGTGCCAGCAGACCGGGACACCGAAATTCACCCCTCCACTTT

D: .
V: TRBV28
J: TRBJ2-5
size: .
length: 17
CDR3: CASSPSGGAMSGETQYF
DNA: TGTGCCAGCAGTCCCTCTGGGGGCGCCATGAGTGGAGAGACCCAGTACTTC

D: .
V: TRBV6-6
J: TRBJ2-7
size: .
length: 15
CDR3: CASSSGSGSPYEQYF
DNA: TGTGCCAGCAGTTCCGGATCAGGGTCCCCCTACGAGCAGTACTTC

D: TRBD2
V: TRBV6-5
J: TRBJ2-5
size: .
length: 14
CDR3: CASSRLAGEGTQYF
DNA: TGTGCCAGCAGCCGACTAGCGGGAGAAGGGACCCAGTACTTC

D: .
V: TRBV4-1
J: TRBJ1-1
size: few
length: 14
CDR3: CASSQDSDYTEAFF
DNA: TGCGCCAGCAGCCAAGATTCAGACTACACTGAAGCTTTCTTT

D: .
V: TRBV28
J: TRBJ2-1
size: .
length: 15
CDR3: CASTLTGVFGNEQFF
DNA: TGTGCCAGCACCTTAACGGGAGTTTTCGGCAATGAGCAGTTCTTC

D: TRBD1
V: TRBV7-2
J: TRBJ1-5
size: .
length: 17
CDR3: CASRHNLGQGMYQPQHF
DNA: TGTGCCAGCAGACACAACTTGGGACAGGGGATGTATCAGCCCCAGCATTTT

D: .
V: TRBV28
J: TRBJ2-3
size: few
length: 11
CDR3: CASSVADTQYF
DNA: TGTGCCAGCAGTGTAGCGGATACGCAGTATTTT

D: TRBD1
V: TRBV7-8
J: TRBJ1-2
size: .
length: 14
CDR3: CASSGDRANYGYTF
DNA: TGTGCCAGCAGCGGGGACAGGGCTAACTATGGCTACACCTTC

D: .
V: TRBV27
J: TRBJ2-2
size: once
length: 15
CDR3: CASSLLGLYTGELFF
DNA: TGTGCCAGCAGTTTGCTGGGGCTCTACACCGGGGAGCTGTTTTTT

D: TRBD1
V: TRBV4-1
J: TRBJ2-2
size: .
length: 14
CDR3: CASSRGPPAGELFF
DNA: TGCGCCAGCAGCAGGGGGCCGCCTGCCGGGGAGCTGTTTTTT

D: .
V: TRBV20-1
J: TRBJ2-1
size: .
length: 11
CDR3: CSASPIHEQFF
DNA: TGCAGTGCTAGCCCCATCCATGAGCAGTTCTTC

D: .
V: TRBV6-5
J: TRBJ1-3
size: .
length: 16
CDR3: CASSYSWRSSGNTIYF
DNA: TGTGCCAGCAGTTACTCTTGGAGGAGCTCTGGAAACACCATATATTTT

D: .
V: TRBV28
J: TRBJ1-2
size: .
length: 14
CDR3: CASSSSGSNYGYTF
DNA: TGTGCCAGCAGTTCCTCCGGGTCTAACTATGGCTACACCTTC

D: .
V: TRBV5-6
J: TRBJ1-2
size: .
length: 14
CDR3: CASREVDTNYGYTF
DNA: TGTGCCAGCAGGGAAGTGGACACTAACTATGGCTACACCTTC

D: TRBD1
V: TRBV15
J: TRBJ2-1
size: .
length: 15
CDR3: CATSLPGQGMNEQFF
DNA: TGTGCCACCAGCCTACCGGGACAGGGGATGAATGAGCAGTTCTTC

D: .
V: TRBV28
J: TRBJ1-5
size: .
length: 15
CDR3: CASSFTLNSNQPQHF
DNA: TGTGCCAGCAGTTTTACTCTAAATAGCAATCAGCCCCAGCATTTT

D: .
V: TRBV4-2
J: TRBJ1-2
size: .
length: 13
CDR3: CASSPPEYHGYTF
DNA: TGTGCCAGCAGTCCCCCGGAGTACCATGGCTACACCTTC

D: TRBD1
V: TRBV28
J: TRBJ2-7
size: .
length: 14
CDR3: CASSSPGQTYEQYF
DNA: TGTGCCAGCAGTTCTCCGGGACAGACCTACGAGCAGTACTTC

D: .
V: TRBV14
J: TRBJ1-5
size: .
length: 12
CDR3: CASSQALQPQHF
DNA: TGTGCCAGCAGCCAAGCTCTTCAGCCCCAGCATTTT